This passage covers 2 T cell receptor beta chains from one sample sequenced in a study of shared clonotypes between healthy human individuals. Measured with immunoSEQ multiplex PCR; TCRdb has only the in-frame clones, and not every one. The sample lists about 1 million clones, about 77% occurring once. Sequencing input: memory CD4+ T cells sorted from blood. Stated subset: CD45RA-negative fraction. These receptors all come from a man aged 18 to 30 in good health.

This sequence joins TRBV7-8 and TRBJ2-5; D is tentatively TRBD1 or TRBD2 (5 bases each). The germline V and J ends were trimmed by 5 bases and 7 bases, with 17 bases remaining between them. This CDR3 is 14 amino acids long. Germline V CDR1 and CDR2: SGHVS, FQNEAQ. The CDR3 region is CASSLEERDRTQYF. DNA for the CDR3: TGTGCCAGCAGCCTCGAGGAGAGGGACCGGACCCAGTACTTC.

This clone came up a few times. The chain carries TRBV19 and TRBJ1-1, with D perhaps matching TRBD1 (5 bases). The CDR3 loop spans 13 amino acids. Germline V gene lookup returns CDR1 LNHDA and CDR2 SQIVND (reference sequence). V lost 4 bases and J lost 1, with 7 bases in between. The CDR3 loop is CASSSGQNTEAFF. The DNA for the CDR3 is TGTGCCAGTAGTAGTGGACAGAACACTGAAGCTTTCTTT.